This TCR beta chain was recorded in a study of blood T cell repertoires in COVID-19. Across the study: Sources were T cells, B-cell-depleted T cells, or PBMCs; the material itself was cDNA or gDNA.

The CDR3 has 15 amino acids. Here immunoSEQ multiplex PCR was the method, and the copy in TCRdb shows in-frame clones only, minus some. The data contain more than 300,000 clones, approximately 90% of them singletons. Symptom resolution, clearance, or two negative PCRs marked the recovered donors of Cohort 3. The sequenced sample was PBMCs or T cells enriched from blood (not recorded which). The source is a young man who had recovered from COVID-19. V gene TRBV21-1 combines with J gene TRBJ2-1; TRBD1, the table's D call, lacks a check against the DNA. TRBV21-1 corresponds to a pseudogene. CDR3 protein: CASSTGQGSPNEQFF. The CDR3 bases are TGTGCCAGCAGCACGGGACAGGGGAGTCCGAATGAGCAGTTCTTC.